This TCR beta chain was identified in a study of cytomegalovirus exposure and HLA in healthy donors. General observations from the study: Accurate predictions that matched the HLA-A and HLA-B alleles of most subjects were reportedly made from TCR beta sequences. A later analysis by the authors found several of the most significant clusters apparently linked to common viral pathogens. Per a later analysis, about 15,000 TCR beta sequences showed association with HLA alleles at 0.05 false discovery rate. Follow-up analysis later connected one missense variant in DCLRE1C with trimming of TCR beta V- and J-genes.

The PCR made use of 60 Vbeta and 13 Jbeta primers. Clones were sequenced by immunoSEQ multiplex PCR, and TCRdb holds only the in-frame ones, with some missing. The sample includes 150,000 to 200,000 clones, roughly 73% of them seen just once. This clone was detected a few times. Its antigen is unknown. The germline gives CDR1 MGHDK, CDR2 SYGVNS. J gave up 5 bases and V 10 bases, and 14 bases lay outside the gene matches. The CDR3 sequence is 17 residues long. The V and J genes are TRBV25-1 and TRBJ2-2; 12 bases fit TRBD2. The source of this sequence is a woman under 40 in good health and CMV-seronegative. The sample taken for sequencing was PBMCs. The CDR3 DNA reads as TGTGCCACCCAGACCCGGACTAGCGGGATGAAGACCGGGGAGCTGTTTTTT. Amino acids: CATQTRTSGMKTGELFF.